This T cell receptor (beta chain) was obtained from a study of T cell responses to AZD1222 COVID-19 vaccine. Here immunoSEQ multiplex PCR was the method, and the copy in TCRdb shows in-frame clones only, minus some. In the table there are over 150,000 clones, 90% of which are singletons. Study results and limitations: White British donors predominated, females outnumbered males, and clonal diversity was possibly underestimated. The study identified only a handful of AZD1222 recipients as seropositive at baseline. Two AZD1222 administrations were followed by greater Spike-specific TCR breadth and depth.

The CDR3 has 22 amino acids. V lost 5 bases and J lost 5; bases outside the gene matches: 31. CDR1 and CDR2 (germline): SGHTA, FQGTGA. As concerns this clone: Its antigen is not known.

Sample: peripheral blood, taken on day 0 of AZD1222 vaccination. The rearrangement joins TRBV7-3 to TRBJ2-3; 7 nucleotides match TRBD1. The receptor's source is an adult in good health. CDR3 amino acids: CASSPRLRTSVPRTGSIDTQYF. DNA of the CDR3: TGTGCCAGCAGCCCACGCCTCCGGACCTCGGTGCCCCGGACAGGCTCGATAGATACGCAGTATTTT.